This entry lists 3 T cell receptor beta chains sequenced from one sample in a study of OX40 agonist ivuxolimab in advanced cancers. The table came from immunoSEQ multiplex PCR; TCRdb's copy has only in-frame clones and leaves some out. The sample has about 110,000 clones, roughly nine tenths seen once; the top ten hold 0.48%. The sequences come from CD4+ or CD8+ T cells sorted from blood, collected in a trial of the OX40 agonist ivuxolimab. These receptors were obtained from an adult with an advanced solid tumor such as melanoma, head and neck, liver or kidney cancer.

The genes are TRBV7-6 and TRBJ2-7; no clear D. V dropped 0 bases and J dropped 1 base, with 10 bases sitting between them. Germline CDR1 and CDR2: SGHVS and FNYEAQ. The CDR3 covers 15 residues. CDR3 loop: CASSLASAQSYEQYF. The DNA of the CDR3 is TGTGCCAGCAGCTTAGCTTCGGCACAGTCCTACGAGCAGTACTTC.

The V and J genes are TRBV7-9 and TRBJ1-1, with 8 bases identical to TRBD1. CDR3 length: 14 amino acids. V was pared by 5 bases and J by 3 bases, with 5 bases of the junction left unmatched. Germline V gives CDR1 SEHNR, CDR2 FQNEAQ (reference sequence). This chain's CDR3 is CASSPQGADTEAFF. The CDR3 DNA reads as TGTGCCAGCAGCCCGCAGGGGGCTGACACTGAAGCTTTCTTT.

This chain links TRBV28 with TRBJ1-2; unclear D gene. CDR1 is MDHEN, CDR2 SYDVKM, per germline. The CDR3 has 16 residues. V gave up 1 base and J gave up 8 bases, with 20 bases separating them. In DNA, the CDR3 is TGTGCCAGCAGTTTATTGGGGAAGACACCCAGGCACGGCTACACCTTC. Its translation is CASSLLGKTPRHGYTF.